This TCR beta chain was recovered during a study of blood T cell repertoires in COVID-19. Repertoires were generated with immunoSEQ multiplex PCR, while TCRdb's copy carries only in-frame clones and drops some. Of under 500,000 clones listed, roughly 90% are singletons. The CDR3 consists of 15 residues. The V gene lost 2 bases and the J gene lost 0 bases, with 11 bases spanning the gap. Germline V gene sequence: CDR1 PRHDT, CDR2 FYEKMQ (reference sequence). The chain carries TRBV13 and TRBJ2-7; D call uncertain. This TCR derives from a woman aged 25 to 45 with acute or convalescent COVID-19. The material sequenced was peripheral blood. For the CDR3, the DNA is TGTGCCAGCAGCTTATACAGTCAGAACTCCTACGAGCAGTACTTC. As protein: CASSLYSQNSYEQYF.